This is a list of T cell receptor beta chains from one sample in a study of T-cell reconstitution after alpha-beta-depleted transplantation in children. TCRdb processed the PCR reads anew with MiXCR; each CDR3 protein has one entry. The data hold around 240,000 distinct CDR3 sequences, with less than 9% observed a single time. The source material was PBMCs, mostly from graft donor cells, sampled 180 days after TCRalphabeta/CD19-depleted stem cell transplant. These receptors were taken from a male patient aged 10 to 17 who had a stem cell transplant for acute lymphoblastic leukemia, so the T cells may come from the graft donor. CDR3s include the opening cysteine and the closing phenylalanine or tryptophan. A D gene is named only where the DNA matches it firmly. Size tells how often a clone was seen (once, few, many) or the class of an expanded clone, and some rows leave it out.

v_call	d_call	j_call	clone_size	cdr3_nt	cdr3_aa
TRBV24-1	.	TRBJ2-2	many	TGTGCCACCAGTGATTTTGAACGTCCCGGGGAGCTGTTTTTT	CATSDFERPGELFF
TRBV28	TRBD1	TRBJ1-5	many	TGTGCCAGCAGTCCAAGGACAGGGTCCAATCAGCCCCAGCATTTT	CASSPRTGSNQPQHF
TRBV6-5	.	TRBJ1-1	many	TGTGCCAGCAGTTACCCCCGGGGGAAGGGCGCGAACACTGAAGCTTTCTTT	CASSYPRGKGANTEAFF
TRBV5-6	.	TRBJ2-3	many	TGTGCCAGCAGCTTGCGGACCTCGGCAGATACGCAGTATTTT	CASSLRTSADTQYF
TRBV23-1	TRBD2	TRBJ2-1	.	TGCGCCAGCAGTCAACCCCTCACTAGCGGGAGAAGGGATGAGCAGTTCTTC	CASSQPLTSGRRDEQFF
TRBV12-3/TRBV12-4	.	TRBJ1-3	many	TGTGCCAGCAACCCAGATGGGTTAAACACCATATATTTT	CASNPDGLNTIYF
TRBV5-4	TRBD1	TRBJ2-1	many	TGTGCCAGCAGCCCAAGACCGGGACAGGTGGGAAGCAATGAGCAGTTCTTC	CASSPRPGQVGSNEQFF
TRBV12-3/TRBV12-4	.	TRBJ2-5	many	TGTGCCAGCAGTTGGGACCAAGAGACCCAGTACTTC	CASSWDQETQYF
TRBV6-5	.	TRBJ1-2	many	TGTGCCAGCAGTTATTCGGGGGTGGATGGCTACACCTTC	CASSYSGVDGYTF
TRBV7-9	.	TRBJ2-1	many	TGTGCCAGCAGCTCGAGAGCGGATGAGCAGTTCTTC	CASSSRADEQFF
TRBV2	TRBD1	TRBJ2-1	many	TGTGCCACCAGCCGGGCAGGGGGCGTTTTGGGGTTCTACAATGAGCAGTTCTTC	CATSRAGGVLGFYNEQFF
TRBV4-3	.	TRBJ2-7	many	TGCGCCAGCAGCCAAGGGACTCTCTCCTACGAGCAGTACTTC	CASSQGTLSYEQYF
TRBV20-1	TRBD2	TRBJ2-1	many	TGCAGTTTTTTAGCGGGAGTTGACTACAATGAGCAGTTCTTC	CSFLAGVDYNEQFF
TRBV6-5	.	TRBJ2-3	many	TGTGCCAGCAGGCCGGACAGCACAGATACGCAGTATTTT	CASRPDSTDTQYF
TRBV6-1	.	TRBJ2-5	many	TGTGCCAGCAGTGAAGTCGGAGGGGCCCAAGAGACCCAGTACTTC	CASSEVGGAQETQYF
TRBV9	.	TRBJ1-5	many	TGTGCCAGCAGCGAGGGGGAGGGGGGGTATAGCAATCAGCCCCAGCATTTT	CASSEGEGGYSNQPQHF
TRBV6-2/TRBV6-3	TRBD1	TRBJ2-7	few	TGTGCCAGTGCTCCCGGGACAGCGTACGAGCAGTACTTC	CASAPGTAYEQYF
TRBV6-2/TRBV6-3	.	TRBJ2-1	few	TGTGCCAGCAGTTACCCCCCCTTAGGGATCAGCGCCGGTAATGAGCAGTTCTTC	CASSYPPLGISAGNEQFF
TRBV27	.	TRBJ1-6	many	TGTGCCAGCAGTTTAGCGGGGGCGCCGAATTCACCCCTCCACTTT	CASSLAGAPNSPLHF
TRBV12-3/TRBV12-4	TRBD1	TRBJ1-1	many	TGTGCCAGCAGGCCGACAGGGGCTCGACCTGAAGCTTTCTTT	CASRPTGARPEAFF
TRBV28	TRBD1	TRBJ1-3	.	TGTGCCAGCAGTTTTATCGGAGGGGGCGGCTCTGGAAACACCATATATTTT	CASSFIGGGGSGNTIYF
TRBV6-5	.	TRBJ1-2	.	TGTGCCAGCAGTTACGATCAGGGGATAAGTGGCTACACCTTC	CASSYDQGISGYTF
TRBV5-1	TRBD2	TRBJ2-1	many	TGCGCCAGCAGCTTCGGACTAGCGGGGGGCGAAAGCTCCTACAATGAGCAGTTCTTC	CASSFGLAGGESSYNEQFF
TRBV7-9	TRBD2	TRBJ2-3	.	TGTGCCAGCAGCTTAGGGCGGGGGGGGCCAGATACGCAGTATTTT	CASSLGRGGPDTQYF
TRBV24-1	.	TRBJ2-2	many	TGTGCCACTGCGGGCCGAGCGAACACCGGGGAGCTGTTTTTT	CATAGRANTGELFF
TRBV6-5	.	TRBJ1-1	many	TGTGCCAGCAGTTACCAACCTAAGGACACTGAAGCTTTCTTT	CASSYQPKDTEAFF
TRBV11-2	.	TRBJ2-3	many	TGTGCCAGCAGCTTAGAGGGCCGTAGTAGAACGCAGTATTTT	CASSLEGRSRTQYF
TRBV12-3/TRBV12-4	.	TRBJ2-2	many	TGTGCCAGCAGTTTTCGGCTGAACACCGGGGAGCTGTTTTTT	CASSFRLNTGELFF
TRBV7-8	.	TRBJ2-3	many	TGTGCCAGCAGCTTTACTAGTCAAACGCAGTATTTT	CASSFTSQTQYF
TRBV7-2	.	TRBJ1-5	medium-sized	TGTGCCAGCAGCTTAGTACAGGGCGGCCATCAGCCCCAGCATTTT	CASSLVQGGHQPQHF
TRBV20-1	TRBD1	TRBJ2-7	many	TGCAGTGCATGCGCCTACAGGGGGGACCTCTCCTACGAGCAGTACTTC	CSACAYRGDLSYEQYF
TRBV20-1	TRBD2	TRBJ2-5	many	TGCAGTGCTTTCTCACCGGGACTAGCAGAGGAGACCCAGTACTTC	CSAFSPGLAEETQYF
TRBV6-1	TRBD1	TRBJ1-2	many	TGTGCCAGCTCACCTTCCGGGACAGGGAGCTATGGCTACACCTTC	CASSPSGTGSYGYTF
TRBV10-3	TRBD2	TRBJ2-3	many	TGTGCCATCAGGGAGACTAGCGGGGGAACAGATACGCAGTATTTT	CAIRETSGGTDTQYF
TRBV9	.	TRBJ1-1	many	TGTGCCAGCAGCCCCCAAACTGAAGCTTTCTTT	CASSPQTEAFF
TRBV7-9	.	TRBJ2-7	many	TGTGCCAGCAGCTTAGAGACCGGGCCCCAATCTGGCGAGCAGTACTTC	CASSLETGPQSGEQYF
TRBV3-1	.	TRBJ2-3	.	TGTGCCTGCTGCCCTTGGACTACACACACAGATACGCAGTATTTT	CACCPWTTHTDTQYF
TRBV6-2/TRBV6-3	.	TRBJ1-1	.	TGTGCCAGCTGGACCGGGAGAAGGGGAGCTTTCTTT	CASWTGRRGAFF
TRBV7-3	TRBD1	TRBJ2-1	many	TGTGCCAGCAGCATTTACCCCGGGACAGGGATGGACAATGAGCAGTTCTTC	CASSIYPGTGMDNEQFF
TRBV20-1	TRBD1	TRBJ2-3	many	TGCAGTGCTAGAGATCCCGGGACAGGGTGGTCAGATACGCAGTATTTT	CSARDPGTGWSDTQYF
TRBV27	TRBD1	TRBJ1-3	many	TGTGCCAGCAGTCTGACAGGGGCCGGAAACACCATATATTTT	CASSLTGAGNTIYF
TRBV7-9	TRBD1	TRBJ2-7	many	TGTGCCAGCAGCTTAGTGGGGACAGCGATCTACGAGCAGTACTTC	CASSLVGTAIYEQYF
TRBV7-2	.	TRBJ2-3	many	TGTGCCAGCAGCTCCTATCCCTGGGCCACAGATACGCAGTATTTT	CASSSYPWATDTQYF
TRBV6-5	TRBD2	TRBJ2-1	.	TGTGCCAGCAGTTTAACTAGCGGCCTGTACAATGACCAGTTCTTC	CASSLTSGLYNDQFF
TRBV29-1	.	TRBJ1-1	many	TGCAGCGTTAAATACGACGGGAACACTGAAGCTTTCTTT	CSVKYDGNTEAFF
TRBV10-3	.	TRBJ2-3	few	TGTGCCACCTCGGCGGGGCCGGGCACAGATACGCAGTATTTT	CATSAGPGTDTQYF